This TCR beta chain was profiled in a study of cytomegalovirus exposure and HLA in healthy donors. This clone was seen once. Its antigen is unidentified. Per germline, CDR1 MNHEY and CDR2 SVGAGI. V shed 5 bases, J shed 5 bases, and the junction held 3 bases outside the gene matches. The CDR3 loop spans 14 amino acids. General observations from the study: A further, later analysis showed that HLA-associated TCR beta chains (compared with equally common others) were more clonally expanded.

60 Vbeta and 13 Jbeta primers were used in PCR. TCRdb keeps only in-frame clones here, not all; method: immunoSEQ multiplex PCR. The sample consists of some 120,000 clones, around three quarters of them appearing once. J is TRBJ2-5 and V is TRBV6-5; 12 nucleotides match TRBD2. The sample comprised PBMCs. This TCR came from a man under 40 in good health and CMV-seronegative. The CDR3, as DNA: TGTGCCAGCAGTCTAGCGGGGGGGTGGGAGACCCAGTACTTC. Encoded protein: CASSLAGGWETQYF.